The 3 T cell receptor beta chains below come from one sample, sequenced in a study of T cell repertoires in cytomegalovirus infection. Antigen specificity for these receptors is unknown. TCRdb re-analysed the reads in MiXCR, keeping a single row per CDR3 protein. Of roughly 500,000 distinct CDR3 sequences listed, under 45% were seen once; the top ten hold 35% to 50%. Sequencing used cultured PBMCs, obtained from culture after CMV antigen stimulation. Receptors were obtained from a human donor in good health (CMV status not recorded). Some clones in this sample may be carry-over from other donors' samples.

The chain carries TRBV6-6 and TRBJ2-1, with D uncertain. CDR3 length equals 10 residues. CDR1 and CDR2 from the germline V gene are MNHNY and SVGAGI (reference sequence). The V gene lost 8 bases and the J gene lost 9 bases, with 8 bases spanning the gap. The CDR3: CASELGEQFF. The CDR3 DNA follows: TGTGCCAGCGAGCTCGGTGAGCAGTTCTTC.

This clonotype was counted a few times. The chain couples TRBV7-6 to TRBJ2-2; D gene unclear. The V end was cut by 7 bases, the J end by 4 bases, with 13 bases between. The CDR3 consists of 14 residues. Germline CDR1 reads SGHVS; CDR2 reads FNYEAQ. The CDR3 DNA sequence: TGTGCCAGCACCCCCGAAGGGTTCACCGGGGAGCTGTTTTTT. Protein product: CASTPEGFTGELFF.

V usage is TRBV7-2 and J usage is TRBJ2-7; 8 nucleotides align to TRBD2. Per germline, CDR1 SGHTA and CDR2 FQGNSA. With 3 bases clipped from V and 4 bases from J, the junction kept 8 bases outside the gene matches. There are 15 residues in the CDR3. In DNA form, the CDR3 reads TGTGCCAGCAGCTTTTACGGGGGGGCCGGGTACGAGCAGTACTTC. Translated, it gives CASSFYGGAGYEQYF.